What follows are 5 T cell receptor beta chains derived from one specimen sequenced in a study of blood T cell repertoires in COVID-19 (dated by TCRdb to about 2020). The protocol used for the library was the immunoSEQ multiplex PCR assay. TCRdb carries this immuneACCESS record with in-frame sequences only. Its versions omit some clonotypes, under half of them owing to an unresolved V gene in the studies checked, with the rest unexplained. The sample table holds roughly 250,000 clones, of which over 75% were seen once. 8.6% of the sample comes from the top ten. Sequenced material: peripheral blood. These receptors originate from a human donor in a cohort sampled during active COVID-19.

The CDR3 loop reads CARSLVDNTGRQYF. CDR3 DNA sequence: TGTGCCAGAAGCTTGGTGGACAATACTGGCCGGCAGTACTTC. The J gene is TRBJ2-7, the V gene TRBV5-3, with a tentative D call TRBD1 (5 bases). TRBV5-3 falls under the ORF class, with uncertain function. V dropped 0 bases and J dropped 9 bases, with 16 bases sitting between them. The length of the CDR3 is 14 residues.

This chain uses TRBV28 with TRBJ1-5, with 7 nucleotides matching TRBD1. V gave up 6 bases and J gave up 6 bases; unmatched junction bases: 11. Germline assignment: CDR1 MDHEN and CDR2 SYDVKM. The CDR3 contains 15 residues. The CDR3 reads CASSRLTGRIQPQHF. Written as DNA, the CDR3 is TGTGCCAGCAGCCGACTGACAGGGCGGATTCAGCCCCAGCATTTT. Full variable domain (outside the CDR3, taken from reference TRBV28 and TRBJ1-5): DVKVTQSSRYLVKRTGEKVFLECVQDMDHENMFWYRQDPGLGLRLIYFSYDVKMKEKGDIPEGYSVSREKKERFSLILESASTNQTSMYLCASSRLTGRIQPQHFGDGTRLSIL.

The rearrangement links TRBV28 to TRBJ2-7, with 8 bases identical to TRBD1. This CDR3 has 13 residues. Germline CDR1 MDHEN, CDR2 SYDVKM. V lost 3 bases, J lost 3 bases, and 1 base stayed unmatched. The DNA of the CDR3 is TGTGCCAGCAGTTTCGACAGGGGCTACGAGCAGTACTTC. Amino acids: CASSFDRGYEQYF. Based on the CDR3 plus reference TRBV28 and TRBJ2-7, the full variable domain is DVKVTQSSRYLVKRTGEKVFLECVQDMDHENMFWYRQDPGLGLRLIYFSYDVKMKEKGDIPEGYSVSREKKERFSLILESASTNQTSMYLCASSFDRGYEQYFGPGTRLTVT.

The chain couples TRBV25-1 to TRBJ1-1; a weak D match, TRBD1 (6 bases). The germline CDR1 and CDR2 sequences are MGHDK and SYGVNS. Trimming shortened V by 2 bases and J by 0 bases, and 10 bases separated the two germline ends. This CDR3 contains 15 residues. The CDR3 protein is CASSEQGQMNTEAFF. CDR3 DNA: TGTGCCAGCAGTGAACAGGGGCAAATGAACACTGAAGCTTTCTTT. Full variable domain (remainder filled in from reference TRBV25-1 and TRBJ1-1): EADIYQTPRYLVIGTGKKITLECSQTMGHDKMYWYQQDPGMELHLIHYSYGVNSTEKGDLSSESTVSRIRTEHFPLTLESARPSHTSQYLCASSEQGQMNTEAFFGQGTRLTVV.

The CDR3 reads CASSPGTGGFHEQYF. In DNA, the CDR3 is TGTGCCAGCAGTCCCGGGACAGGGGGTTTTCACGAGCAGTACTTC. The chain links TRBV5-5 to TRBJ2-7; 11 bases match TRBD1. CDR3 length: 15 residues. Germline V gene lookup returns CDR1 SGHKS and CDR2 YYEKEE (reference sequence). The trim removed 5 bases at V and 5 bases at J, leaving 9 bases unmatched.